These 14 T cell receptor beta chains originate from one sample sequenced in a study of T cell repertoires in cytomegalovirus infection. For these receptors, no antigen is known. Using its own MiXCR run on the reads, TCRdb lists one record per CDR3 protein. The sample has about 890,000 distinct CDR3 sequences; roughly 30% are singletons. The sequenced sample was cultured CD8+ T cells from PBMCs, obtained from culture after CMV antigen stimulation. Receptors originate from a human donor in good health (CMV status not recorded). Some clones in this sample may be carry-over from other donors' samples.

This chain uses TRBV5-6 with TRBJ1-6, with D possibly matching TRBD1 (5 bases). The CDR3 is 12 residues long. Germline loops: CDR1 SGHDT, CDR2 YYEEEE. Between the trimmed V and J ends, which lost 3 bases and 12 bases, there was a span of 10 bases. The CDR3 region is CASSSSGRPLHF. The CDR3 DNA follows: TGTGCCAGCAGCTCATCGGGACGACCCCTCCACTTT. Complete variable domain (other parts from reference TRBV5-6 and TRBJ1-6): DAGVTQSPTHLIKTRGQQVTLRCSPKSGHDTVSWYQQALGQGPQFIFQYYEEEERQRGNFPDRFSGHQFPNYSSELNVNALLLGDSALYLCASSSSGRPLHFGNGTRLTVT.

This chain uses TRBV5-3 with TRBJ2-1, with TRBD1 as a possible D gene (5 bases). TRBV5-3 is known as an ORF, though its function is uncertain. This CDR3 has 16 residues. Trimming left V 8 bases short and J 6 bases short, with 24 bases between. As DNA, the CDR3 is TGTGCCAGCAGCACCGTACCCAGGGAAGGGGTCAATGAGCAGTTCTTC. Its translation is CASSTVPREGVNEQFF.

This clonotype was observed at least ten times. The chain is built from TRBV7-2 and TRBJ2-5, with 7 bases identical to TRBD2. This CDR3 region has 16 residues. V shed 7 bases, J shed 2 bases, and the junction held 13 bases outside the gene matches. Germline V gene data show CDR1 as SGHTA and CDR2 as FQGNSA. The CDR3 loop reads CASTIHPGGTQETQYF. DNA for the CDR3: TGTGCCAGCACCATCCATCCCGGGGGGACGCAAGAGACCCAGTACTTC.

In this sample, this clonotype turned up many times. This chain's CDR3 is CASSFQRYNEKLFF. The CDR3 coding sequence is TGTGCCAGCAGCTTCCAGAGGTATAATGAAAAACTGTTTTTT. The gene calls are TRBV7-2 and TRBJ1-4, with D hard to call. CDR3 size: 14 residues. V lost 3 bases and J lost 4, with 9 bases in between. Per germline, CDR1 SGHTA and CDR2 FQGNSA.

The V and J genes are TRBV28 and TRBJ2-3; no clear D. Germline V gives CDR1 MDHEN, CDR2 SYDVKM. Trimming took 3 bases from V and 5 from J, leaving 6 bases between them. This CDR3 contains 12 residues. CDR3 loop: CASSFRLDTQYF. CDR3 coding DNA: TGTGCCAGCAGTTTTAGGTTAGATACGCAGTATTTT.

This clonotype has a handful of counts. Sequence at one end of the junction differs from germline and may be a read error. This chain's CDR3 is CASSWGLALYDGELFF. CDR3 DNA: TGTGCTAGCAGCTGGGGACTAGCGCTCTATGACGGGGAGCTGTTTTTT. The chain recombines TRBV7-7 with TRBJ2-2; 10 positions agree with TRBD2. The CDR3 extends over 16 amino acids. Germline loops: CDR1 SSHAT, CDR2 FNYEAQ (reference sequence).

This clonotype showed up just a few times. The chain carries TRBV19 and TRBJ1-5; possibly TRBD1 for D (5 bases). Deletions cut 4 bases from V and 7 bases from J, with 11 bases between. CDR3 length: 13 residues. Germline CDR1 LNHDA, CDR2 SQIVND (reference sequence). As DNA, the CDR3 is TGTGCCAGTAGTAGAGAGGGGTGGCAGCCCCAGCATTTT. It is translated as CASSREGWQPQHF.

There are a few counts of this clonotype. The V gene is TRBV29-1, the J gene TRBJ1-2, with D possibly matching TRBD1 (6 bases). From germline, CDR1 is SQVTM and CDR2 ANQGSEA. Deletions cut 3 bases from V and 6 bases from J, with 20 bases between. The CDR3 extends over 15 amino acids. This CDR3 is CSVDDRPQVWDGYTF. CDR3 DNA: TGCAGCGTTGACGACAGGCCCCAAGTTTGGGATGGCTACACCTTC.

V gene TRBV20-1 combines with J gene TRBJ2-7, with unresolved D. The CDR3 spans 14 residues. In germline, CDR1 is DFQATT, CDR2 SNEGSKA (reference sequence). V lost 6 bases to trimming and J lost 2 bases, with 17 bases between them. Here the CDR3 reads CSAPLRTFPYEQYF. Written as DNA, the CDR3 is TGCAGTGCCCCGTTAAGAACATTCCCCTACGAGCAGTACTTC.

This clonotype was observed a handful of times. The rearrangement uses TRBV4-1 and TRBJ2-3, with TRBD2 matching over 7 bases. The CDR3 has 14 amino acids. The ends lost 1 base at V and 6 bases at J; junction bases unmatched: 4. Per germline, CDR1 MGHRA and CDR2 YSYEKL. The CDR3: CASSQGLRGDTQYF. The CDR3 DNA is TGCGCCAGCAGCCAAGGGCTGCGGGGGGATACGCAGTATTTT.

This clonotype has only one observation. J is TRBJ2-1 and V is TRBV9; D ambiguous. Germline CDR1 SGDLS, CDR2 YYNGEE. V shed 3 bases and J shed 2 bases, with 15 bases lying between them. This CDR3 is built from 16 residues. The CDR3, as DNA: TGTGCCAGCAGCGGGAGCCCCGTGCGGCCCTACAATGAGCAGTTCTTC. It codes for CASSGSPVRPYNEQFF.

This clonotype has just a few counts. V is TRBV15 and J is TRBJ2-3; 8 bases align to TRBD2. Germline CDR1 and CDR2: LNHNV and YYDKDF (reference sequence). The V and J ends lost 4 bases and 1 base, in that order; junction bases with no gene match: 7. This CDR3 is built from 16 residues. CDR3 loop: CATSNDALAGTDTQYF. CDR3 in DNA: TGTGCCACCAGCAATGACGCACTAGCGGGCACAGATACGCAGTATTTT.

The rearrangement uses TRBV6-1 and TRBJ2-1; D ambiguous. The CDR3 contains 16 residues. Trimming took off 4 bases at V and 8 bases at J, with 21 bases between the two ends. Looked up from germline, CDR1 is MNHNS and CDR2 is SASEGT. CDR3 sequence (DNA): TGTGCCAGCAGTGCGGTTCCAGGTACCATCTTCCATGAGCAGTTCTTC. It encodes CASSAVPGTIFHEQFF.

The chain couples TRBV18 to TRBJ2-5; 9 bases line up with TRBD1. The V gene's germline CDR1 is KGHSH and CDR2 LQKENI. Trimming removed 10 bases from V and 7 bases from J; junction bases left unmatched: 22. The CDR3 consists of 17 residues. The CDR3, as DNA: TGTGCCAACTCCCGGCCAGCCTCACAGGGGGCTCGAGGGACCCAGTACTTC. Protein: CANSRPASQGARGTQYF.